This passage covers 27 T cell receptor beta chains from one sample sequenced in a study of technical replicates of blood from a handful of donors. The table came from immunoSEQ multiplex PCR; TCRdb's copy has only in-frame clones and leaves some out. The data hold about 88,000 clones, with approximately 95% observed a single time. Specimen: T cells isolated from PBMCs. Receptors originate from a human donor in good health.

V gene TRBV5-4 combines with J gene TRBJ2-5, with 10 bases that match TRBD1. Trimming took 4 bases from V and 5 from J; bases not matched to a gene: 8. This CDR3 is 15 amino acids long. Per germline, CDR1 SGHNT and CDR2 YYREEE (reference sequence). The CDR3 nucleotides read TGTGCCAGCAGCCAGGGACAGGGGTTGGAGGAGACCCAGTACTTC. Translating gives CASSQGQGLEETQYF.

The V and J genes are TRBV28 and TRBJ2-5; D gene ambiguous. Germline loops: CDR1 MDHEN, CDR2 SYDVKM. Trimming removed 6 bases from V and 4 bases from J, with 6 bases in between. The CDR3 totals 11 residues. CDR3 region: CASRAIETQYF. CDR3 bases: TGTGCCAGCAGGGCAATAGAGACCCAGTACTTC.

The chain combines TRBV10-3 with TRBJ1-3; D uncertain. The CDR3 totals 11 residues. Per germline, CDR1 ENHRY and CDR2 SYGVKD. V lost 6 bases to trimming and J lost 4 bases, with 4 bases between them. CDR3 in amino acids: CAISLGNTIYF. In DNA form, the CDR3 reads TGTGCCATCAGCCTCGGAAACACCATATATTTT.

This chain uses TRBV19 with TRBJ2-5; 9 bases are shared with TRBD1. This CDR3 has 15 residues. CDR1 and CDR2 from the germline V gene are LNHDA and SQIVND (reference sequence). J lost 5 bases, V lost 9 bases, and 13 bases had no gene match. The CDR3 spells CASRRGTGTVETQYF. CDR3 nucleotides: TGTGCCAGCCGGCGAGGGACAGGGACTGTGGAGACCCAGTACTTC.

J is TRBJ2-1 and V is TRBV4-1; 7 bases match TRBD1. Germline-derived CDR1 and CDR2 are MGHRA and YSYEKL. This CDR3 has 18 residues. Trimming at V came to 0 bases and at J to 4 bases, leaving 12 bases not matched to a gene. The CDR3 here is CASSQERGQPDPYNEQFF. CDR3 DNA: TGCGCCAGCAGCCAAGAGAGGGGACAGCCCGATCCTTACAATGAGCAGTTCTTC.

V is TRBV7-8 and J is TRBJ2-7; D gene unclear. V was trimmed by 3 bases and J by 7 bases, leaving 10 bases between them. CDR1 is SGHVS, CDR2 FQNEAQ, per germline. The CDR3 totals 12 residues. The CDR3 protein is CASSFHHGEQYF. In DNA, the CDR3 is TGTGCCAGCAGCTTTCACCACGGTGAGCAGTACTTC. The full variable domain, in which reference TRBV7-8 and TRBJ2-7 provide the parts outside the CDR3, is GAGVSQSPRYKVAKRGQDVALRCDPISGHVSLFWYQQALGQGPEFLTYFQNEAQLDKSGLPSDRFFAERPEGSVSTLKIQRTQQEDSAVYLCASSFHHGEQYFGPGTRLTVT.

The rearrangement links TRBV27 to TRBJ2-1, with TRBD2 identical over 9 bases. This CDR3 has 15 amino acids. Germline CDR1 reads MNHEY; CDR2 reads SMNVEV (reference sequence). V gave up 6 bases and J gave up 4 bases; unmatched junction bases: 7. CDR3 in DNA: TGTGCCAGCAGCCCGGGACTAGCAGTTTACAATGAGCAGTTCTTC. Amino acid sequence: CASSPGLAVYNEQFF.

The chain carries TRBV4-1 and TRBJ2-5, with D maybe TRBD1 (8 bases). The V end was cut by 3 bases, the J end by 4 bases, with 15 bases between. The CDR3 is 15 residues long. The germline CDR1 and CDR2 sequences are MGHRA and YSYEKL. The CDR3 is CASSQVQGGAETQYF. As DNA, the CDR3 is TGCGCCAGCAGCCAGGTACAGGGGGGGGCAGAGACCCAGTACTTC.

The chain is built from TRBV4-2 and TRBJ2-1; D may be TRBD2 (6 bases). Trimming took 6 bases from V and 2 from J, leaving 17 bases between them. The germline gives CDR1 LGHNA, CDR2 YNFKEQ. The CDR3 spans 16 residues. CDR3 residues: CASSPSPGATYNEQFF. The CDR3 DNA reads TGTGCCAGCAGTCCGTCTCCGGGAGCAACCTACAATGAGCAGTTCTTC.

V and J are TRBV15 and TRBJ2-1; D possibly corresponds to TRBD1 (5 bases). The CDR3 extends over 15 amino acids. V was clipped by 3 bases and J by 6 bases, with 15 bases between them. The V gene's germline CDR1 is LNHNV and CDR2 YYDKDF (reference sequence). CDR3 loop: CATSRELWQGNEQFF. DNA of the CDR3: TGTGCCACCAGCAGGGAACTTTGGCAGGGCAATGAGCAGTTCTTC.

CDR3 loop: CASSRDGELFF. The CDR3 nucleotides are TGTGCCAGCAGTCGAGACGGGGAGCTGTTTTTT. This chain joins TRBV6-5 and TRBJ2-2; D gene ambiguous. The CDR3 has 11 residues. Germline values: CDR1 MNHEY, CDR2 SVGAGI. V was cut by 5 bases and J by 7 bases, with 5 bases left in between.

This sequence joins TRBV11-2 and TRBJ1-1; 8 nucleotides align to TRBD1. Germline CDR1 SGHAT, CDR2 FQNNGV. The junction had 9 bases not matched to a gene; V was cut back by 5 bases and J by 10 bases. The CDR3 is 13 residues long. The CDR3 protein is CASSLGQGGRAFF. CDR3 bases: TGTGCCAGCAGCCTCGGACAGGGAGGGAGAGCTTTCTTT.

The rearrangement joins TRBV25-1 to TRBJ2-5; TRBD1 matches at 7 bases. Germline V gives CDR1 MGHDK, CDR2 SYGVNS. J lost 5 bases, V lost 3 bases, and 12 bases had no gene match. The CDR3 has 16 residues. CDR3 residues: CASSDQGTARVETQYF. CDR3 nucleotides: TGTGCCAGCAGTGACCAAGGGACAGCCCGGGTGGAGACCCAGTACTTC.

This rearrangement joins TRBV6-5 to TRBJ1-1; D might be TRBD1 (6 bases). Trimming took off 2 bases at V and 10 bases at J, with 11 bases between the two ends. Per germline, CDR1 MNHEY and CDR2 SVGAGI. The CDR3 loop spans 12 amino acids. CDR3 bases: TGTGCCAGCAGTTACGGGCAGGGGAGAGCTTTCTTT. Protein product: CASSYGQGRAFF.

The chain uses TRBV4-2 and TRBJ2-7; 7 nucleotides align to TRBD2. Trimming at V came to 3 bases and at J to 4 bases, leaving 9 bases not matched to a gene. Germline CDR1 LGHNA, CDR2 YNFKEQ. This CDR3 region has 15 residues. The CDR3 sequence: CASSQQPGGWYEQYF. CDR3 in DNA: TGTGCCAGCAGCCAGCAACCGGGAGGTTGGTACGAGCAGTACTTC.

The chain carries TRBV29-1 and TRBJ2-2, with a tentative D call TRBD2 (6 bases). Germline CDR1 and CDR2: SQVTM and ANQGSEA. CDR3 length: 14 residues. Trimming removed 5 bases from V and 0 bases from J, with 10 bases in between. For the CDR3, the DNA is TGCAGCGTTACGGGAGCCACGAACACCGGGGAGCTGTTTTTT. It is translated as CSVTGATNTGELFF.

The chain links TRBV2 to TRBJ2-5; D is ambiguous. The V end was cut by 6 bases, the J end by 2 bases, with 13 bases between. The germline gives CDR1 SNHLY, CDR2 FYNNEI. The CDR3 contains 14 residues. The CDR3 nucleotides read TGTGCCAGCAGCTTCGAGGTATTACAAGAGACCCAGTACTTC. This sequence encodes CASSFEVLQETQYF.

This chain links TRBV10-3 with TRBJ2-3, with 7 positions matching TRBD1. Germline values: CDR1 ENHRY, CDR2 SYGVKD. The CDR3 covers 13 residues. The V and J ends lost 5 bases and 6 bases, in that order; junction bases with no gene match: 5. The CDR3 DNA reads as TGTGCCATCAGTACAGGGGACCAGGATACGCAGTATTTT. Protein sequence: CAISTGDQDTQYF.

The CDR3 reads CASSEGSYNEQFF. CDR3 nucleotide sequence: TGTGCCAGCAGTGAAGGGAGTTACAATGAGCAGTTCTTC. The J gene is TRBJ2-1, the V gene TRBV6-1; no clear D gene. CDR3 length equals 13 residues. Trimming removed 1 base from V and 4 bases from J, with 5 bases in between. Germline V gene data show CDR1 as MNHNS and CDR2 as SASEGT.

CDR3 nucleotide sequence: TGTGCCAGCAGTTACCCCGGGACAGGTAACTACGAGCAGTACTTC. Translation: CASSYPGTGNYEQYF. This chain uses TRBV28 with TRBJ2-7, with 8 bases lining up with TRBD1. The CDR3 runs to 15 residues. The V gene end was trimmed by 4 bases and the J gene end by 3 bases; junction bases not matched to a gene: 8. Germline values: CDR1 MDHEN, CDR2 SYDVKM. Based on the CDR3 plus reference TRBV28 and TRBJ2-7, the full variable domain is DVKVTQSSRYLVKRTGEKVFLECVQDMDHENMFWYRQDPGLGLRLIYFSYDVKMKEKGDIPEGYSVSREKKERFSLILESASTNQTSMYLCASSYPGTGNYEQYFGPGTRLTVT.

The chain has TRBV6-5 and TRBJ2-1, with 10 bases identical to TRBD2. This CDR3 contains 13 residues. In germline, CDR1 is MNHEY, CDR2 SVGAGI. The V segment lost 8 bases and the J segment 7 bases; nucleotides outside the gene matches: 5. CDR3 residues: CASGLAGDNEQFF. CDR3 DNA: TGTGCCAGCGGGCTAGCGGGAGATAATGAGCAGTTCTTC.

The chain has TRBV4-1 and TRBJ2-4; TRBD2 matches at 8 bases. Germline CDR1 MGHRA, CDR2 YSYEKL. This CDR3 region has 18 residues. The V gene end was trimmed by 3 bases and the J gene end by 0 bases; junction bases not matched to a gene: 10. The CDR3 nucleotides are TGCGCCAGCAGCCACCCACGGGAGGGCCTCTTAGCCAAAAACATTCAGTACTTC. Translation gives CASSHPREGLLAKNIQYF.

The chain recombines TRBV6-1 with TRBJ2-5; D not certain. This CDR3 contains 12 residues. V dropped 5 bases and J dropped 2 bases, with 6 bases sitting between them. CDR1 is MNHNS and CDR2 is SASEGT in the germline V gene. The CDR3 spells CASSRAQETQYF. In DNA form, the CDR3 reads TGTGCCAGCAGTAGAGCTCAAGAGACCCAGTACTTC.

The CDR3 DNA sequence: TGTGCCAGCAGTGAAGATGTTCTGGGAGGCCTGAACACTGAAGCTTTCTTT. Protein sequence: CASSEDVLGGLNTEAFF. The rearrangement uses TRBV6-1 and TRBJ1-1; D is unclear. The germline V gene encodes CDR1 MNHNS and CDR2 SASEGT. The CDR3 spans 17 residues. Trimming took off 1 base at V and 0 bases at J, with 15 bases between the two ends.

V usage is TRBV7-2 and J usage is TRBJ2-7; maybe TRBD2 (6 bases). Trimming cost V 1 base and J 0 bases, with 7 bases left between them. The CDR3 spans 14 residues. Germline loops: CDR1 SGHTA, CDR2 FQGNSA. The CDR3 nucleotides are TGTGCCAGCAGCTTAGGGCGGGGCTCCTACGAGCAGTACTTC. This codes for CASSLGRGSYEQYF.

This chain uses TRBV18 with TRBJ1-1, with a weak D call TRBD1 (5 bases). With 7 bases removed from V and 1 base from J, the gap between germline ends came to 7 bases. The CDR3 runs to 12 residues. The germline gives CDR1 KGHSH, CDR2 LQKENI. The DNA of the CDR3 is TGTGCCAGCTTCGGACAGAACACTGAAGCTTTCTTT. Protein: CASFGQNTEAFF.

The V gene is TRBV19, the J gene TRBJ2-3, with 8 bases fitting TRBD1. Losses at the gene ends were 7 bases for V and 7 bases for J; bases not matched to a gene: 10. CDR1 is LNHDA, CDR2 SQIVND, per germline (reference sequence). CDR3 length: 14 amino acids. The CDR3 loop is CASTSQGAKNTQYF. Written as DNA, the CDR3 is TGTGCCAGTACCAGCCAGGGGGCCAAGAATACGCAGTATTTT.